These T cell receptor beta chains were read from a single sample in a study of prognosis after radiotherapy for stage I lung cancer. TCRdb redid the calling of the multiplex PCR reads with MiXCR, one entry per CDR3 protein. The data show roughly 15,000 distinct CDR3 sequences, approximately 40% seen once. Source: PBMCs, taken before or after stereotactic body radiation therapy (not recorded which). These receptor sequences come from a donor aged 50 or older with non-small cell lung cancer. CDR3s include the opening cysteine and the closing phenylalanine or tryptophan. D genes are given only for firm matches. Not all rows give a size; the values are once, few, many and, for expanded clones, a class.

v_gene,len,j_gene,d_gene,abundance,CDR3nt,CDR3aa
TRBV10-3,19,TRBJ2-7,TRBD2,NA,TGTGCCATCAGTGATCGGGCCCCCCCCCTAGCGGGAGTCCGCTACGAGCAGTACTTC,CAISDRAPPLAGVRYEQYF
TRBV30,17,TRBJ2-3,NA,NA,TGTGCCTGGAGTTACGAGGGGGGGCGAGATGACACAGATAAGCAGTATTTT,CAWSYEGGRDDTDKQYF
TRBV5-1,15,TRBJ2-2,NA,medium-sized,TGCGCCAGCAGCTTGGCCTGGACCTCAACCGGGGAGCTGTTTTTT,CASSLAWTSTGELFF
TRBV5-1,17,TRBJ2-5,TRBD2,many,TGCGCCAGCAGCTACAGACTAGCGGGAGGTTTGGAAGAGACCCAGTACTTC,CASSYRLAGGLEETQYF
TRBV27,15,TRBJ1-4,TRBD1,many,TGTGCCAGCAGTTCTTTACAGGGGGCTGGTGAAAAACTGTTTTTT,CASSSLQGAGEKLFF
TRBV29-1,10,TRBJ1-1,NA,few,TGCAGCGTTGGGGAGGACGGGCCTTTCTTT,CSVGEDGPFF
TRBV27,15,TRBJ2-2,TRBD2,many,TGTGCCAGCAGTTTTCTGGCGGGAGTGGGCGGGGAGCTGTTTTTT,CASSFLAGVGGELFF
TRBV6-5,17,TRBJ2-7,TRBD2,medium-sized,TGTGCCAGCAGTTACACCTCCCCTAGCGGGAGGGCAGCCGAGCAGTACTTC,CASSYTSPSGRAAEQYF
TRBV20-1,14,TRBJ2-7,TRBD1,NA,TGCAGTGCTAGGGGGGACAGGGGTATCGACGAGCAGTACTTC,CSARGDRGIDEQYF
TRBV12-3/TRBV12-4,11,TRBJ2-3,TRBD2,NA,TGTGCCAGCAGCCGGGGGGGTACGCAGTATTTT,CASSRGGTQYF
TRBV2,15,TRBJ2-1,NA,medium-sized,TGTGCCAGCAGTGAATCGGGTATAAACTACAATGAGCAGTTCTTC,CASSESGINYNEQFF
TRBV6-2/TRBV6-3,20,TRBJ2-2,TRBD2,NA,TGTGCCAGCAAAATGGGGTCACTAGCGGGGTATCGCGCGAACACCGGGGAGCTGTTTTTT,CASKMGSLAGYRANTGELFF
TRBV6-2/TRBV6-3,14,TRBJ2-7,NA,NA,TGTGCCAGCAGAGGACCGACTTCAGGGCAGCCCCAGTACTTC,CASRGPTSGQPQYF
TRBV6-1,13,TRBJ1-5,NA,once,TGTGCCAGCAGCGACAGAACCAATCAGCCCCAGCATTTT,CASSDRTNQPQHF
TRBV6-1,15,TRBJ2-6,NA,many,TGTGCCAGCAGTGAAGCGGGGTCTGGGGCCAACGTCCTGACTTTC,CASSEAGSGANVLTF
TRBV5-6,15,TRBJ2-7,NA,many,TGTGCCAGCAGCTTGTGGAATAGGGAAGTCTACGAGCAGTACTTC,CASSLWNREVYEQYF
TRBV5-4,14,TRBJ1-1,NA,NA,TGTGCCAGCAGCTTGGGCTCAGGGAGGACTGAAGCTTTCTTT,CASSLGSGRTEAFF
TRBV7-6,13,TRBJ2-7,NA,NA,TGTGCCAGCAGCTTAACTCTCAGTGACGAGCAGTACTTC,CASSLTLSDEQYF
TRBV7-9,11,TRBJ2-1,NA,many,TGTGCCAGCAGCTTAGGGGTAGGGGAGTTCTTC,CASSLGVGEFF
TRBV6-1,13,TRBJ2-7,NA,medium-sized,TGTGCCAGCAAGAACAGGCTAACCTACGAGCAGTACTTC,CASKNRLTYEQYF
TRBV5-4,13,TRBJ1-6,NA,many,TGTGCCAGCAGCTACGGCCCTAATTCACCCCTCCACTTT,CASSYGPNSPLHF
TRBV10-3,17,TRBJ2-1,TRBD2,many,TGTGCCATCAGTGCGAGCCCGGGACTAGCGGACAACAATGAGCAGTTCTTC,CAISASPGLADNNEQFF
TRBV4-3,15,TRBJ1-3,NA,many,TGCGCCAGCAGCCGCGCCACAGGGTCCGGAAACACCATATATTTT,CASSRATGSGNTIYF
TRBV7-9,15,TRBJ1-2,TRBD1,many,TGTGCCTCCCCCGAGGACAGGGGAGAAGACTATGGCTACACCTTC,CASPEDRGEDYGYTF
TRBV5-1,16,TRBJ2-1,NA,NA,TGCACCAGCAGCTTGTCTGGGTCCCCCGGGGCAAATGAGCAGTTCTTC,CTSSLSGSPGANEQFF
TRBV6-1,14,TRBJ1-5,NA,NA,TGTGCCAGCATGTCAGCCGCGAGCAATCAGCCCCAGCACTTT,CASMSAASNQPQHF
TRBV11-2,14,TRBJ2-1,NA,few,TGTGCCAGCAGCCCCCGGTCCGGTTACAATGAGCAGTTCTTC,CASSPRSGYNEQFF
TRBV13,13,TRBJ2-7,NA,many,TGTGCCAGCAGCTTCCGGGCTCCGTCCGAGCAGTACTTC,CASSFRAPSEQYF
TRBV20-1,14,TRBJ2-7,TRBD2,many,TGCAGTGCTAGAGCGGGCGGGAGCTCCTACGAGCAGTACTTC,CSARAGGSSYEQYF